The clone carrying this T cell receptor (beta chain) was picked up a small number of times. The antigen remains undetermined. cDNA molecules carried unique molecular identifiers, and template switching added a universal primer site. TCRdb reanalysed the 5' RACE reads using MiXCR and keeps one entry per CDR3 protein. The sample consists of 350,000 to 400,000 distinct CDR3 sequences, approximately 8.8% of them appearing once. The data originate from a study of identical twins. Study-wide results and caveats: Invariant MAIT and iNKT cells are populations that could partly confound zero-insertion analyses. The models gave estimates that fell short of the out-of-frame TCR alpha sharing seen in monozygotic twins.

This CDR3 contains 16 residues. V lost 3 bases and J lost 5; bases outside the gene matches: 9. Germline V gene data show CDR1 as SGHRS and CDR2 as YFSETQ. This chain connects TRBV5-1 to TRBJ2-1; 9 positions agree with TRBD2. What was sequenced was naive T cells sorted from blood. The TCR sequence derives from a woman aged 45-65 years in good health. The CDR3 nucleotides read TGCGCCAGCAGCTACTTCAGCGGGAGGCTCGACAATGAGCAGTTCTTC. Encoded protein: CASSYFSGRLDNEQFF.